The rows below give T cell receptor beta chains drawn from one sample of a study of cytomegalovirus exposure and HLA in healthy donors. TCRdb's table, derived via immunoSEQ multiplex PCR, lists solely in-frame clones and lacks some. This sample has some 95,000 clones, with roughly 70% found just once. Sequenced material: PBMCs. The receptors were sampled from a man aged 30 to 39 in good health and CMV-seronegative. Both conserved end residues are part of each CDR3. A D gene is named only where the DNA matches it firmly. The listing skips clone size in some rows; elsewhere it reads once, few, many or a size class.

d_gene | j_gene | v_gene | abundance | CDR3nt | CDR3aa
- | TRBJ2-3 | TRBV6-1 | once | TGTGCCAGCAGTGCGCTAGCACAGAGCACAGATACGCAGTATTTT | CASSALAQSTDTQYF
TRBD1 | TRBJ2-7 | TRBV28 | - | TGTGCCAGCAGTTTCTACCTTTTGGCTGGGACAGGGGATTACGAGCAGTACTTC | CASSFYLLAGTGDYEQYF
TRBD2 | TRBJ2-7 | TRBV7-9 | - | TGTGCCAGCAGCCAGCGGGGGGGCCACTACGAGCAGTACTTC | CASSQRGGHYEQYF
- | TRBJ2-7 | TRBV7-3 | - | TGTGCCAGCAGCTTAAGTTCAGGGTTGTACGAGCAGTACTTC | CASSLSSGLYEQYF
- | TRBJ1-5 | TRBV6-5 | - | TGTGCCAGCAGATCGAGAGTGAATCAGCCCCAGCATTTT | CASRSRVNQPQHF
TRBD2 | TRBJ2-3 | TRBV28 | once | TGTGCCAGCAGTCTTGCGGGGGGGCGCACAGATACGCAGTATTTT | CASSLAGGRTDTQYF
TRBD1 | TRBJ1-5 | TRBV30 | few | TGTGCCTGGCAAGACAGGGGAGGACAGCCCCAGCATTTT | CAWQDRGGQPQHF
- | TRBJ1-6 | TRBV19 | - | TGTGCCAGTACGGCAGGGTGGAGTTCACCCCTCCACTTT | CASTAGWSSPLHF
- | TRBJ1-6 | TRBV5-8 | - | TGTGCCAGCAGCTTAGGGGAATCACCCCTCCACTTT | CASSLGESPLHF
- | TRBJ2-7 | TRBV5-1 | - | TGCGCCAGCAGCTTCGGGACTGCGCTTTACGAGCAGTACTTC | CASSFGTALYEQYF
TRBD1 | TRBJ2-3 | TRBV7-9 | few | TGTGCCAGCAGCTTAGCGGACAGGGGGGACACAGATACGCAGTATTTT | CASSLADRGDTDTQYF
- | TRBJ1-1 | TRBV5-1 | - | TGCGCCAGCAGCTTGGGGCGGGGTGGGACTGAAGCTTTCTTT | CASSLGRGGTEAFF
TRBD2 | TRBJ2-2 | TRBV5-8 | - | TGTGCCAGCAGCACGACTAGCGGGAGAAGAACCGGGGAGCTGTTTTTT | CASSTTSGRRTGELFF
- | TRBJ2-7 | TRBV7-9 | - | TGTGCCAGCAGCTTAGTAGAGCGACAGCCCATCGAGCAGTACTTC | CASSLVERQPIEQYF
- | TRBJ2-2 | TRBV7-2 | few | TGTGCCAGCAGCTTATCACTCCGGGAGCTGTTTTTT | CASSLSLRELFF
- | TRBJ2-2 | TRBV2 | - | TGTGCCAGCAGTGACCAAGGGGCCGGGGAGCTGTTTTTT | CASSDQGAGELFF
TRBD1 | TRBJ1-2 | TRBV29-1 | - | TGCAGCGTTCTAAAACAGGGGACTAACTATGGCTACACCTTC | CSVLKQGTNYGYTF
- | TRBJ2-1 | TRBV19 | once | TGTGCCAGTAGACACAGGGATTCCTACAATGAGCAGTTCTTC | CASRHRDSYNEQFF
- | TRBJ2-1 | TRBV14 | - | TGTGCCAGCAGCCAGACCAATTTCGGGGGATTTAACAATGAGCAGTTCTTC | CASSQTNFGGFNNEQFF
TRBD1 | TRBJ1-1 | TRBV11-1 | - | TGTGCCAGCAGCTTATCAGGGGGCGGCACTGAAGCTTTCTTT | CASSLSGGGTEAFF
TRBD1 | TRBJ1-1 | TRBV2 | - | TGTGCCAGCAGCGACCCGGGACAGGGACACACTGAAGCTTTCTTT | CASSDPGQGHTEAFF
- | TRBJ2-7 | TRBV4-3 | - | TGCGCCAGCAGCCACGTGGGGGGGACACTCTACGAGCAGTACTTC | CASSHVGGTLYEQYF
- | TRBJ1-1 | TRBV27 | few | TGTGCCAGCAGTTTGGGGGGACGAAACACTGAAGCTTTCTTT | CASSLGGRNTEAFF
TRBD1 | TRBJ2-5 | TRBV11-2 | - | TGTGCCAGCAGCTTAGGTCCCCGGACAGGGGGAGAGACCCAGTACTTC | CASSLGPRTGGETQYF